The clone carrying this TCR beta chain was found a few times. Its antigen is currently unknown. Primers included in the PCR were 60 Vbeta and 13 Jbeta primers. Clones were sequenced by immunoSEQ multiplex PCR, and TCRdb holds only the in-frame ones, with some missing. The data hold under 200,000 clones, with about 82% observed a single time. This record comes from a study of cytomegalovirus exposure and HLA in healthy donors. As for the study in general: T cells numbering around 180 million yielded 95 million to 140 million unique TCR beta sequences in an earlier analysis. Study outcomes and limitations: Both high specificity and high sensitivity reportedly marked the classifier's diagnosis of cytomegalovirus status. A later analysis linked around 15,000 TCR beta sequences to HLA alleles at 0.05 false discovery rate. The study listed roughly 160 cytomegalovirus-associated TCR beta chains.

The V end lost 5 bases, the J end lost 0 bases, and 8 bases lay between the germline ends. The CDR3 spans 14 residues. The germline gives CDR1 MNHNS, CDR2 SASEGT. The sequence was obtained from a woman aged 25-40 years in good health and CMV-seropositive. The sample consisted of PBMCs. The chain joins TRBV6-1 to TRBJ1-3; no reliable D call. As DNA, the CDR3 is TGTGCCAGCAGTCCTCAGGTCTCTGGAAACACCATATATTTT. This translates into CASSPQVSGNTIYF.